A single sample is the source of the 7 T cell receptor beta chains below, sequenced in a study of blood T cell repertoires in COVID-19. Using immunoSEQ multiplex PCR, the repertoire was profiled, and TCRdb retains in-frame clones only, with some absent. The table records more than 90,000 clones, over 75% of them present only once. What was sequenced was peripheral blood. Receptors were obtained from a human donor in a cohort sampled during active COVID-19.

The rearrangement links TRBV19 to TRBJ2-5; possible D gene TRBD2, 6 bases. Per germline, CDR1 LNHDA and CDR2 SQIVND (reference sequence). The CDR3 totals 14 residues. V was clipped by 3 bases and J by 2 bases, with 10 bases between them. The CDR3 spells CASSMGLGQETQYF. The CDR3 DNA follows: TGTGCCAGTAGTATGGGACTGGGGCAAGAGACCCAGTACTTC.

This chain uses TRBV3-1 (or the pseudogene TRBV3-2) with TRBJ2-1; weak D call: TRBD2 (5 bases). V gave up 1 base and J gave up 15 bases, with 10 bases separating them. The CDR3 length is 11 residues. Germline CDR1 reads LGHDT; CDR2 reads YNNKEL (reference sequence). This chain's CDR3 is CASSQASYSFF. CDR3 DNA: TGTGCCAGCAGCCAAGCTAGCTATTCGTTCTTC.

A single count supports this clone. This chain uses TRBV7-3 with TRBJ2-2; D is possibly TRBD1 (6 bases). The length of the CDR3 is 18 residues. Trimming shortened V by 7 bases and J by 4 bases, and 25 bases separated the two germline ends. Germline CDR1 reads SGHTA; CDR2 reads FQGTGA. The CDR3: CASTNYPPGQSFTGELFF. The CDR3 nucleotides read TGTGCCAGCACAAACTATCCCCCCGGACAGAGTTTCACCGGGGAGCTGTTTTTT.

The chain recombines TRBV19 with TRBJ1-1, with 9 nucleotides matching TRBD1. V lost 5 bases and J lost 2; bases outside the gene matches: 15. Germline CDR1 is LNHDA and CDR2 is SQIVND (reference sequence). The CDR3 spans 18 residues. The CDR3 spells CASSLRSQGAGRNTEAFF. The CDR3 DNA reads as TGTGCCAGTAGTCTTCGATCACAGGGGGCCGGCCGCAACACTGAAGCTTTCTTT.

J is TRBJ2-3 and V is TRBV4-1; tentatively, D is TRBD1 (5 bases). CDR1 and CDR2 (germline): MGHRA, YSYEKL. The CDR3 runs to 14 residues. V dropped 4 bases and J dropped 8 bases, with 16 bases sitting between them. The CDR3 DNA reads as TGCGCCAGCAGCCCGAAGGTCGTACAGGCTACGCAGTATTTT. It codes for CASSPKVVQATQYF.

The chain has TRBV6-5 and TRBJ2-7; D might be TRBD2 (5 bases). Per germline, CDR1 MNHEY and CDR2 SVGAGI. Trimming removed 4 bases at V and 0 bases at J, with 7 bases between. This CDR3 region has 13 residues. The CDR3 nucleotides read TGTGCCAGCAGTTTAGCGAACTCCTACGAGCAGTACTTC. Amino acid sequence: CASSLANSYEQYF.

V gene TRBV27 combines with J gene TRBJ1-2; 8 positions agree with TRBD1. The germline V gene encodes CDR1 MNHEY and CDR2 SMNVEV (reference sequence). The CDR3 spans 14 residues. Unmatched junction bases numbered 10, after V lost 8 bases and J lost 5 bases. Written as DNA, the CDR3 is TGTGCCAGCGCCCAGGCAGGGGGCGGGTATGGCTACACCTTC. Encoded protein: CASAQAGGGYGYTF.